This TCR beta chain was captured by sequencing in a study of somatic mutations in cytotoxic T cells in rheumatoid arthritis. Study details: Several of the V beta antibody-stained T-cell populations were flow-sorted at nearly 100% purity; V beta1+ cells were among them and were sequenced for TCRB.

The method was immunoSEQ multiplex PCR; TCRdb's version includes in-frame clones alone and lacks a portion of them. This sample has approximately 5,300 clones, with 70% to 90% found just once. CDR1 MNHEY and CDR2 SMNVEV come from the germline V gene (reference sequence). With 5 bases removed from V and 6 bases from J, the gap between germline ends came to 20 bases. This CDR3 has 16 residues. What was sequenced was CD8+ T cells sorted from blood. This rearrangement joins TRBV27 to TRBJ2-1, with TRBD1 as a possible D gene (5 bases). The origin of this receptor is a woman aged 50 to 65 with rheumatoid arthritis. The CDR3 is CASSIRTLGAINEQFF. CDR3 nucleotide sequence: TGTGCCAGCAGTATACGGACCTTAGGGGCTATCAATGAGCAGTTCTTC.